These 8 T cell receptor beta chains share one sample of origin, sequenced in a study of blood T cell repertoires in COVID-19. Measured with immunoSEQ multiplex PCR; TCRdb has only the in-frame clones, and not every one. This table has approximately 150,000 clones, around 80% appearing once. Sequenced input: peripheral blood. The source is a woman in her seventies who had recovered from COVID-19.

This clone appeared once. V and J are TRBV30 and TRBJ1-5, with D unclear. CDR3 length: 15 residues. Germline values: CDR1 GTSNPN, CDR2 SVGIG (reference sequence). Trimming took off 0 bases at V and 7 bases at J, with 16 bases between the two ends. The CDR3 bases are TGTGCCTGGAGTGTAGCCAGGTACCCTAGCCAGCCCCAGCATTTT. Amino acids: CAWSVARYPSQPQHF.

This clone has a single count. The junction shows a germline mismatch at one end, possibly a read error. The rearrangement links TRBV10-3 to TRBJ1-5, with 7 positions matching TRBD1. CDR1 and CDR2 (germline): ENHRY, SYGVKD. The CDR3 consists of 9 residues. The CDR3 region is CAITADRIF. The DNA of the CDR3 is TGTGCCATCACCGCGGACAGGATTTTT.

The chain uses TRBV9 and TRBJ2-3, with D possibly being TRBD2 (6 bases). Germline V gives CDR1 SGDLS, CDR2 YYNGEE. The CDR3 has 15 amino acids. Trimming took 6 bases from V and 6 from J, leaving 20 bases between them. The CDR3 DNA sequence: TGTGCCAGCAACCCGGGACTCACCGGTAGGGATACGCAGTATTTT. Protein product: CASNPGLTGRDTQYF.

The V and J genes are TRBV6-1 and TRBJ2-1, with D possibly TRBD2 on 6 matching bases. CDR1 MNHNS and CDR2 SASEGT come from the germline V gene. V was trimmed by 4 bases and J by 3 bases, leaving 16 bases between them. CDR3 length: 16 residues. This chain's CDR3 is CASSGGTPRFYNEQFF. As DNA, the CDR3 is TGTGCCAGCAGTGGGGGGACTCCACGCTTCTACAATGAGCAGTTCTTC.

The chain joins TRBV6-6 to TRBJ1-1; 10 bases match TRBD1. The CDR3 covers 13 residues. Trimming cost V 4 bases and J 4 bases; bases outside gene matches: 0. In germline, CDR1 is MNHNY, CDR2 SVGAGI (reference sequence). The CDR3 nucleotides read TGTGCCAGCAGTTGGACAGGGGGCACTGAAGCTTTCTTT. Its translation is CASSWTGGTEAFF.

The chain uses TRBV18 and TRBJ2-1; D remains ambiguous. With 6 bases removed from V and 5 bases from J, the gap between germline ends came to 11 bases. This CDR3 comprises 13 residues. Germline CDR1 reads KGHSH; CDR2 reads LQKENI. DNA of the CDR3: TGTGCCAGCTCCCCGGTGCCTGACAATGAGCAGTTCTTC. Its protein product is CASSPVPDNEQFF.

For the CDR3, the DNA is TGTGCCAGCAGTCGGGGGCGGGGGATGGACACTGAAGCTTTCTTT. Translating it yields CASSRGRGMDTEAFF. The chain carries TRBV27 and TRBJ1-1; a possible D gene is TRBD1 (6 bases). Per germline, CDR1 MNHEY and CDR2 SMNVEV (reference sequence). This CDR3 spans 15 amino acids. With 5 bases removed from V and 3 bases from J, the gap between germline ends came to 16 bases.

V usage is TRBV5-1 and J usage is TRBJ1-5, with TRBD1 identical over 8 bases. From germline, CDR1 is SGHRS and CDR2 YFSETQ. V gave up 1 base and J gave up 6 bases; unmatched junction bases: 6. The CDR3 sequence is 15 residues long. CDR3: CASSLWSGGGQPQHF. Here the CDR3 DNA reads TGCGCCAGCAGCTTGTGGTCAGGGGGCGGTCAGCCCCAGCATTTT.